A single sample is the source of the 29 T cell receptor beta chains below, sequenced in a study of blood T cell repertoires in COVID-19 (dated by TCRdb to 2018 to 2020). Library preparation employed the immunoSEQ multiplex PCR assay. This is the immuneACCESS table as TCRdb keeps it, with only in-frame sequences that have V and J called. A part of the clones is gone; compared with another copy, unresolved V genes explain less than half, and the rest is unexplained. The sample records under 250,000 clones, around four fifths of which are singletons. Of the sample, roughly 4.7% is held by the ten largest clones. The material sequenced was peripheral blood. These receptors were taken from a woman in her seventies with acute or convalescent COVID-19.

The CDR3 DNA is TGCGCCAGCAGCTTAGCCCCCAGCGGGAGCGGGGCATACGAGCAGTACTTC. Amino acid sequence: CASSLAPSGSGAYEQYF. V usage is TRBV5-1 and J usage is TRBJ2-7; 8 bases match TRBD2. This CDR3 region has 17 residues. CDR1 and CDR2 (germline): SGHRS, YFSETQ. V was clipped by 2 bases and J by 4 bases; unmatched bases: 14.

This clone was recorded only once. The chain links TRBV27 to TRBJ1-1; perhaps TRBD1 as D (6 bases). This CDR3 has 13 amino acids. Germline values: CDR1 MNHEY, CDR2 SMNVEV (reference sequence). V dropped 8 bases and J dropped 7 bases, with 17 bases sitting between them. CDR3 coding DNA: TGTGCCAGCGGGTCCAGGGGAGGGTTTGAAGCTTTCTTT. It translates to CASGSRGGFEAFF.

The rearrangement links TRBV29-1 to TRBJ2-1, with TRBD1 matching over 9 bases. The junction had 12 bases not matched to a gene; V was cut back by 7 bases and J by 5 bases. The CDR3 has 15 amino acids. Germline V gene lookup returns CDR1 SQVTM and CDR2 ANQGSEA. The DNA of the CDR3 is TGCAGCGCCGGAGACAGGGGGGTCGGTCACAATGAGCAGTTCTTC. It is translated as CSAGDRGVGHNEQFF.

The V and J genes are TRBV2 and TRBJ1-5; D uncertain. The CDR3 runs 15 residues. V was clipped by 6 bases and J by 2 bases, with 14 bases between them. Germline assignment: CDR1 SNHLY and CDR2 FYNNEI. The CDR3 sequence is CASRGRSGGNQPQHF. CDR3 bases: TGTGCCAGCAGGGGGAGGTCAGGAGGCAATCAGCCCCAGCATTTT.

The CDR3 sequence: CASSPTSAQETQYF. CDR3 coding DNA: TGTGCCAGCAGCCCGACTAGCGCGCAAGAGACCCAGTACTTC. V gene TRBV6-5 combines with J gene TRBJ2-5; 8 nucleotides line up with TRBD2. J gave up 2 bases and V 6 bases, and 5 bases lay outside the gene matches. Germline CDR1 MNHEY, CDR2 SVGAGI. There are 14 residues in the CDR3.

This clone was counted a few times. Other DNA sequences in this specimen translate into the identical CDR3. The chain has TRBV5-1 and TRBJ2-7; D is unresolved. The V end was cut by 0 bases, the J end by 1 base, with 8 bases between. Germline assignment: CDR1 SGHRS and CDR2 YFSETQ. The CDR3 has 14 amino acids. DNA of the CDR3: TGCGCCAGCAGCTTGGACAGCTTTTCCTACGAGCAGTACTTC. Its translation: CASSLDSFSYEQYF.

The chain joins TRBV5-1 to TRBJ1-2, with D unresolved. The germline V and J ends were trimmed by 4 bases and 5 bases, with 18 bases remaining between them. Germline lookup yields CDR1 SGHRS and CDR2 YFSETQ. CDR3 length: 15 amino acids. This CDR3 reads CASSRERRGSYGYTF. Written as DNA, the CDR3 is TGCGCCAGCAGCCGGGAAAGACGGGGTTCATATGGCTACACCTTC.

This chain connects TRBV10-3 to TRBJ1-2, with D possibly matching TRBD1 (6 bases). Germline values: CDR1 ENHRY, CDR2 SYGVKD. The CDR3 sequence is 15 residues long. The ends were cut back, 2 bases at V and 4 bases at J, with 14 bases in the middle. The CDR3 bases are TGTGCCATCAGTGAGATGGCAGTCAGGGGCTATGGCTACACCTTC. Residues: CAISEMAVRGYGYTF.

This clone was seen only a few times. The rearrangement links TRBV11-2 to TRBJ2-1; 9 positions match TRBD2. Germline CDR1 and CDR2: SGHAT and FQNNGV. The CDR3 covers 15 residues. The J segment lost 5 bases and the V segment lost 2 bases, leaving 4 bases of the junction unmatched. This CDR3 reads CASSLKAGGNNEQFF. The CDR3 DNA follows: TGTGCCAGCAGCTTAAAAGCGGGGGGCAACAATGAGCAGTTCTTC.

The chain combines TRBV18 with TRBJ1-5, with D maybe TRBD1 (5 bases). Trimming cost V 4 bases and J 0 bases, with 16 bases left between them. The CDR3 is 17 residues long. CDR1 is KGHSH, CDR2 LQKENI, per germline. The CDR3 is CASSLRQMDNSNQPQHF. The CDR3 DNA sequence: TGTGCCAGCTCACTCAGACAGATGGATAATAGCAATCAGCCCCAGCATTTT.

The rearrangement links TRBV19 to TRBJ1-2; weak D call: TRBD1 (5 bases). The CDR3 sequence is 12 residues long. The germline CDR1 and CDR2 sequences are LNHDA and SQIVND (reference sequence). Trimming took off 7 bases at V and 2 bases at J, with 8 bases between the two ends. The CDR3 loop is CASNRGNYGYTF. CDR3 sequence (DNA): TGTGCCAGTAATAGGGGAAACTATGGCTACACCTTC.

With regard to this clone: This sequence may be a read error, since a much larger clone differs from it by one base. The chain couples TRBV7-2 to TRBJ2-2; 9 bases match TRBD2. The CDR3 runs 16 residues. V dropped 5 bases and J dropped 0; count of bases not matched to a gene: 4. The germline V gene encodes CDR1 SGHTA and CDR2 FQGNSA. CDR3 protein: CASSARLAANTGELFF. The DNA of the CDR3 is TGTGCCAGCAGCGCGAGACTAGCGGCGAACACCGGGGAGCTGTTTTTT.

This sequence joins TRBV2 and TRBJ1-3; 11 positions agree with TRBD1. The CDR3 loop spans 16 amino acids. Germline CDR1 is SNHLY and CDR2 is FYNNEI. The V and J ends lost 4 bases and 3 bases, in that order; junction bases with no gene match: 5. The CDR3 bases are TGTGCCAGCAGTGGTGGACAGGGGGCGGGTGGAAACACCATATATTTT. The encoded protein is CASSGGQGAGGNTIYF.

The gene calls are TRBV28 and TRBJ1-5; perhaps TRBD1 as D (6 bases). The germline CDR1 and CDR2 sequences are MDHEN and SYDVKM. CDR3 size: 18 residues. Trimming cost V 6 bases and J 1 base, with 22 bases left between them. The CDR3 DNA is TGTGCCAGCAGGACGGACAGCGAAACATTACGGAGCAATCAGCCCCAGCATTTT. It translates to CASRTDSETLRSNQPQHF.

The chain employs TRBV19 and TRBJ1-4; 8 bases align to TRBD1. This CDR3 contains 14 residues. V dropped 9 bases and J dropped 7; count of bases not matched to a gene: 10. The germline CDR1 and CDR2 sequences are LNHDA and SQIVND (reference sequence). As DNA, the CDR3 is TGTGCCAGCTCCCAGGGGGCCCTGGGTGAAAAACTGTTTTTT. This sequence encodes CASSQGALGEKLFF.

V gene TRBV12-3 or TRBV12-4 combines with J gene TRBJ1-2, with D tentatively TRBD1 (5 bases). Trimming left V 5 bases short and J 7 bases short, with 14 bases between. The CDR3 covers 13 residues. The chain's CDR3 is CASSRLGVGGYTF. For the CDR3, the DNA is TGTGCCAGCAGTCGATTAGGGGTAGGTGGCTACACCTTC.

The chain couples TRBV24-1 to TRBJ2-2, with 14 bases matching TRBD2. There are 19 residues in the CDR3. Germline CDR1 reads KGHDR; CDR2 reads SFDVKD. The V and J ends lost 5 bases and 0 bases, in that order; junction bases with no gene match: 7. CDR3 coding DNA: TGTGCCACCAGTGTTATCGGACTAGCGGGGGGTGCGAACACCGGGGAGCTGTTTTTT. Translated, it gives CATSVIGLAGGANTGELFF.

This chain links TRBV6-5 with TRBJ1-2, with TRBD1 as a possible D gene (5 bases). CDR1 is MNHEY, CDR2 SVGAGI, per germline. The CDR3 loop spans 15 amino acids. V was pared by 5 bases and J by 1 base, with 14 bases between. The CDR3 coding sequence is TGTGCCAGCAGTCGGGGGGATATATTTAACTATGGCTACACCTTC. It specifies CASSRGDIFNYGYTF.

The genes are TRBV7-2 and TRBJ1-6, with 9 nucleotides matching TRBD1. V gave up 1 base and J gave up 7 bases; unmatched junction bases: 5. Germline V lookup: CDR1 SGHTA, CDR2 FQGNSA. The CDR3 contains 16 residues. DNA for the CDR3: TGTGCCAGCAGCTTAGGGGGACAGGGAATGAATTCACCCCTCCACTTT. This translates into CASSLGGQGMNSPLHF.

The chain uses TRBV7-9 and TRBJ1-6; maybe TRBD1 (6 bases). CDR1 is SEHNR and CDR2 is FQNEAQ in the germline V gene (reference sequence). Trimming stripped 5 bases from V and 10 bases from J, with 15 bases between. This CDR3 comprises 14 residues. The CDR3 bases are TGTGCCAGCAGCCCCGCGGGGGCAGGATCACCCCTCCACTTT. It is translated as CASSPAGAGSPLHF. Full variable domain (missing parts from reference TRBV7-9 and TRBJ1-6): DTGVSQNPRHKITKRGQNVTFRCDPISEHNRLYWYRQTLGQGPEFLTYFQNEAQLEKSRLLSDRFSAERPKGSFSTLEIQRTEQGDSAMYLCASSPAGAGSPLHFGNGTRLTVT.

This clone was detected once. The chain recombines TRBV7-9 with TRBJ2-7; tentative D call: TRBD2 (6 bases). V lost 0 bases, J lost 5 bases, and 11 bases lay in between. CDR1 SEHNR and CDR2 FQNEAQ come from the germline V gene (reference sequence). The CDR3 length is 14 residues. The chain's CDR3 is CASSLAHGGDEQYF. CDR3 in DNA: TGTGCCAGCAGCTTAGCGCACGGGGGAGACGAGCAGTACTTC.

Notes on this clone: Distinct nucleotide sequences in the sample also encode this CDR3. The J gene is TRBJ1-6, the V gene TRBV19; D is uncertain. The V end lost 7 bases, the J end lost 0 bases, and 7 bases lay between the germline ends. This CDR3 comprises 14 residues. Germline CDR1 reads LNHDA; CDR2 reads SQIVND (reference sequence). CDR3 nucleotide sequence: TGTGCCAGTAAGGAGAGCTCCTATAATTCACCCCTCCACTTT. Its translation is CASKESSYNSPLHF.

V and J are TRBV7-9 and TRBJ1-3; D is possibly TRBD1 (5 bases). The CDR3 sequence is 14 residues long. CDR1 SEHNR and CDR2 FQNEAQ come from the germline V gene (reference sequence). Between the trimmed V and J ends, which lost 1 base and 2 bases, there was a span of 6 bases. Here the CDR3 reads CASSLGGAGNTIYF. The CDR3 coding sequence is TGTGCCAGCAGCTTAGGGGGCGCTGGAAACACCATATATTTT.

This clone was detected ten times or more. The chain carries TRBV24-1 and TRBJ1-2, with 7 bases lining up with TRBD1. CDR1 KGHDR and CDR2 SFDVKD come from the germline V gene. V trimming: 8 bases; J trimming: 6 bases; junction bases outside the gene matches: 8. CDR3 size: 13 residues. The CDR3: CATNDRALNGYTF. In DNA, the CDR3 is TGTGCCACCAACGACAGGGCTTTGAATGGCTACACCTTC.

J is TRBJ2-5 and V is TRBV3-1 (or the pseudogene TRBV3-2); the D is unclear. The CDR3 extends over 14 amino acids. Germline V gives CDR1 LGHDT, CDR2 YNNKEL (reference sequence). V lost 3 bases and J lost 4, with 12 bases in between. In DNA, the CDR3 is TGTGCCAGCAGCCAGCGCGGTTTGGGAGAGACCCAGTACTTC. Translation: CASSQRGLGETQYF.

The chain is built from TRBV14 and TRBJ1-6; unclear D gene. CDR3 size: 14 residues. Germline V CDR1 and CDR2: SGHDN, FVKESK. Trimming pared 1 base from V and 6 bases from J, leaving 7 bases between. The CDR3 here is CASSQVYRNSPLHF. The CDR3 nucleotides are TGTGCCAGCAGCCAAGTTTATCGTAATTCACCCCTCCACTTT.

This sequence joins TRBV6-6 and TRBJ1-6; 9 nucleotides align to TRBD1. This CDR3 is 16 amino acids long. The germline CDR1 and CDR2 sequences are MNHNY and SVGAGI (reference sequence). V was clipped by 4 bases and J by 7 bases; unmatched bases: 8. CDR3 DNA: TGTGCCAGCAGTTCCTTACCGGGACAGGGAAATTCACCCCTCCACTTT. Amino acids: CASSSLPGQGNSPLHF.

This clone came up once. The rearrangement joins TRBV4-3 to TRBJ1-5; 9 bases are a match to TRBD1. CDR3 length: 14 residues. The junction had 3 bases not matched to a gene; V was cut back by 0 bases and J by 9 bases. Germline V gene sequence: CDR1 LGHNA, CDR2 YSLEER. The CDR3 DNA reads TGCGCCAGCAGCCAAGATGACAGGGGGTCGCCCCAGCATTTT. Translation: CASSQDDRGSPQHF.

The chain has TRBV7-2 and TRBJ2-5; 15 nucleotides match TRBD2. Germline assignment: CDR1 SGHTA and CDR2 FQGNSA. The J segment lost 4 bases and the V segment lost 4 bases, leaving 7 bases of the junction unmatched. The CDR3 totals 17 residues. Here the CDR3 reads CASSSRTSGGAGETQYF. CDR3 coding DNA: TGTGCCAGCAGCTCCCGGACTAGCGGGGGGGCCGGAGAGACCCAGTACTTC.